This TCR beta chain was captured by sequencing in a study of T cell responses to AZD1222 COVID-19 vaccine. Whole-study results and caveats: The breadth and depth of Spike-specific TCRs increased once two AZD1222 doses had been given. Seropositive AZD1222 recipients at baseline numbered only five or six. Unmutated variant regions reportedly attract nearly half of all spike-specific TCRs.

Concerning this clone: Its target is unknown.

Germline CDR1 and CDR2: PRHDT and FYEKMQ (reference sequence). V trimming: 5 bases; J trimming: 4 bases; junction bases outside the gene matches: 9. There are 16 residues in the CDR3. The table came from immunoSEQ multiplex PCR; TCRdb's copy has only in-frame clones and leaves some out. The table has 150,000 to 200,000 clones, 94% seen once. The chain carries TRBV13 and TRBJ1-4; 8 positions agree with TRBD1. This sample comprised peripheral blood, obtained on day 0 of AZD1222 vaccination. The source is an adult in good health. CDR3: CASSARMTGVNEKLFF. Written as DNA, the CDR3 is TGTGCCAGCAGCGCCCGTATGACAGGGGTTAATGAAAAACTGTTTTTT.